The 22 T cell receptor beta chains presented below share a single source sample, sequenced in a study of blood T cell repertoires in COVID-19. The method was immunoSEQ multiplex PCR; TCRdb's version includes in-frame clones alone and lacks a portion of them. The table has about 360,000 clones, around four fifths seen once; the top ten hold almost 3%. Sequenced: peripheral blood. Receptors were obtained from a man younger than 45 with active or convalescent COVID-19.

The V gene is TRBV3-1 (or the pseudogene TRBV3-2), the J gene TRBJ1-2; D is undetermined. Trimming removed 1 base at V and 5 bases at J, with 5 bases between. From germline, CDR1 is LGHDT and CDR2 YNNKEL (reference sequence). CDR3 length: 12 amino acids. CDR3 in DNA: TGTGCCAGCAGCCAAGTTGCGTATGGCTACACCTTC. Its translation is CASSQVAYGYTF.

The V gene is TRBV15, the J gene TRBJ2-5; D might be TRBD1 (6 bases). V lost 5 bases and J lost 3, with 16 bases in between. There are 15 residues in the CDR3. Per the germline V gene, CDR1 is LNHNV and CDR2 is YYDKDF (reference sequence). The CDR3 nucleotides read TGTGCCACCAGCGGTTCCGGGACAACGAAAGAGACCCAGTACTTC. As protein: CATSGSGTTKETQYF.

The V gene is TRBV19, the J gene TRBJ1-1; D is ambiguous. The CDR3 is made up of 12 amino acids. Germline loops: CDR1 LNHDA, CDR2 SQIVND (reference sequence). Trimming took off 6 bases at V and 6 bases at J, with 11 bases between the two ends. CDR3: CASRTRDSEAFF. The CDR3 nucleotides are TGTGCCAGTAGGACCAGAGACTCTGAAGCTTTCTTT.

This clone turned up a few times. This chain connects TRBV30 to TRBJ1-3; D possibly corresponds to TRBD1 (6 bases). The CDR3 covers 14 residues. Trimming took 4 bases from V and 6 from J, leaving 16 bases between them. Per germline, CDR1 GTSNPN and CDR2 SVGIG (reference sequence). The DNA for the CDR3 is TGTGCCTGGAAAAGGGGGGGGCCCTCAAACACCATATATTTT. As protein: CAWKRGGPSNTIYF.

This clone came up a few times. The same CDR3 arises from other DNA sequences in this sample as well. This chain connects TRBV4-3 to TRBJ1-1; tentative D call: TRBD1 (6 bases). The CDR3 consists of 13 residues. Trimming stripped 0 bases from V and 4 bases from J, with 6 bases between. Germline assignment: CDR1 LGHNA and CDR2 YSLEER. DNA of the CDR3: TGCGCCAGCAGCCAAGACAGGGGCACTGAAGCTTTCTTT. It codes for CASSQDRGTEAFF.

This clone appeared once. Written as DNA, the CDR3 is TGTGCCAGCAGTGTCACAAAGAGCTACACCTTC. Protein sequence: CASSVTKSYTF. The rearrangement joins TRBV2 to TRBJ1-2; D is ambiguous. Deletions cut 4 bases from V and 9 bases from J, with 9 bases between. Germline assignment: CDR1 SNHLY and CDR2 FYNNEI. The CDR3 sequence is 11 residues long.

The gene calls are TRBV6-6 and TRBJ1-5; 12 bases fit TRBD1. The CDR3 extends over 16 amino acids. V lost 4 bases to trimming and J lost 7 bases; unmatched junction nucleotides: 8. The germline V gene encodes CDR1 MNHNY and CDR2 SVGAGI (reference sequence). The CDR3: CASSSGTGGAGQPQHF. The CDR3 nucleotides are TGTGCCAGCAGTTCCGGGACAGGGGGCGCCGGGCAGCCCCAGCATTTT.

The CDR3 is CASSLGMGRGSPNYGYTF. For the CDR3, the DNA is TGTGCCAGCAGCTTAGGCATGGGCAGGGGGAGTCCTAACTATGGCTACACCTTC. This chain connects TRBV13 to TRBJ1-2; 7 positions match TRBD1. Germline V gene lookup returns CDR1 PRHDT and CDR2 FYEKMQ (reference sequence). V lost 0 bases and J lost 0; bases outside the gene matches: 10. This CDR3 is 18 amino acids long. Full variable domain (missing parts from reference TRBV13 and TRBJ1-2): AAGVIQSPRHLIKEKRETATLKCYPIPRHDTVYWYQQGPGQDPQFLISFYEKMQSDKGSIPDRFSAQQFSDYHSELNMSSLELGDSALYFCASSLGMGRGSPNYGYTFGSGTRLTVV.

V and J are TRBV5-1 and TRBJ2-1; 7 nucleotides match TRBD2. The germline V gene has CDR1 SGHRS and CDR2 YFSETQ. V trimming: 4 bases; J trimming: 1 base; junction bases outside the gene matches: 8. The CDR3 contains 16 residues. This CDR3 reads CASSPLGGISYNEQFF. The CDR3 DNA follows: TGCGCCAGCAGCCCACTCGGGGGGATATCCTACAATGAGCAGTTCTTC.

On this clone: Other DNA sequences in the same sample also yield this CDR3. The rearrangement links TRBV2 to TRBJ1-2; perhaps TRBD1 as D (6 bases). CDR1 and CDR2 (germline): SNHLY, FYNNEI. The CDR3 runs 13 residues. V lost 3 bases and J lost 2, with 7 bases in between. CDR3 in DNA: TGTGCCAGCAGTGACAGGGGCAACTATGGCTACACCTTC. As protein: CASSDRGNYGYTF.

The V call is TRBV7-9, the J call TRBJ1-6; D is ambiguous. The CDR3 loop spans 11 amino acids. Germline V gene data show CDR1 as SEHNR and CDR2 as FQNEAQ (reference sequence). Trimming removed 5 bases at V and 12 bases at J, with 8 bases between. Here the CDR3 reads CASSPSGPLHF. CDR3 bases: TGTGCCAGCAGCCCGTCCGGACCCCTCCACTTT. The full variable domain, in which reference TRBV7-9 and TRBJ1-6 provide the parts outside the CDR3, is DTGVSQNPRHKITKRGQNVTFRCDPISEHNRLYWYRQTLGQGPEFLTYFQNEAQLEKSRLLSDRFSAERPKGSFSTLEIQRTEQGDSAMYLCASSPSGPLHFGNGTRLTVT.

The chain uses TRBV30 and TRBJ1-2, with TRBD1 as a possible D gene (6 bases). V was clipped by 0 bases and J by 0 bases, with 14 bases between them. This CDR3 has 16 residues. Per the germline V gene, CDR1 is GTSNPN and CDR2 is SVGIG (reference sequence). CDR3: CAWSVLGGDPNYGYTF. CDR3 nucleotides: TGTGCCTGGAGTGTTCTAGGGGGAGATCCTAACTATGGCTACACCTTC.

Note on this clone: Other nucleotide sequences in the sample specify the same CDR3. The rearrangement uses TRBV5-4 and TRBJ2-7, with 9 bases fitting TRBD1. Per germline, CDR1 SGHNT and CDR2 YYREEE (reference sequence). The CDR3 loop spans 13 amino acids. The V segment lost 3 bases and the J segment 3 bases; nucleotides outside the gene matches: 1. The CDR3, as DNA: TGTGCCAGCAGCTCGGGACAGGGCTACGAGCAGTACTTC. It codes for CASSSGQGYEQYF. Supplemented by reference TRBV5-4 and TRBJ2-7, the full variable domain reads ETGVTQSPTHLIKTRGQQVTLRCSSQSGHNTVSWYQQALGQGPQFIFQYYREEENGRGNFPPRFSGLQFPNYSSELNVNALELDDSALYLCASSSGQGYEQYFGPGTRLTVT.

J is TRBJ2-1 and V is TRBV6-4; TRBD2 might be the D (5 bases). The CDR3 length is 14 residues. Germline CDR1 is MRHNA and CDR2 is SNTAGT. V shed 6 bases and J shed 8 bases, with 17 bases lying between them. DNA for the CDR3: TGTGCCAGCAGCCTCGAGGGCGGTAGCGATGAGCAGTTCTTC. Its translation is CASSLEGGSDEQFF.

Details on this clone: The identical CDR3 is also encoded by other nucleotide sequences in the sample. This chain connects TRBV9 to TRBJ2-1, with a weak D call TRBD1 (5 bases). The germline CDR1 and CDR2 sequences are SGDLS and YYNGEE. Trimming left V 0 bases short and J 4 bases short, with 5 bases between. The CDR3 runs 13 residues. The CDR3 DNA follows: TGTGCCAGCAGCGTAGGACAGTACAATGAGCAGTTCTTC. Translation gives CASSVGQYNEQFF.

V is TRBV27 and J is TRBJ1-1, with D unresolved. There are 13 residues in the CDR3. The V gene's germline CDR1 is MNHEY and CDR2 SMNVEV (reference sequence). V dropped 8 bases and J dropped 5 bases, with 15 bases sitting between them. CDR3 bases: TGTGCCAGCGGCCTGGCCGTTTCGACTGAAGCTTTCTTT. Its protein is CASGLAVSTEAFF.

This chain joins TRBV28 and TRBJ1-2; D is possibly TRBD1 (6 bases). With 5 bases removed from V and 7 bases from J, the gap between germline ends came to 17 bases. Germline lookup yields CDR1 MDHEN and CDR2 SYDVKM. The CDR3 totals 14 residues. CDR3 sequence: CASSSRDTVSGYTF. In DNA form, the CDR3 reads TGTGCCAGCAGTAGCCGGGACACCGTAAGTGGCTACACCTTC.

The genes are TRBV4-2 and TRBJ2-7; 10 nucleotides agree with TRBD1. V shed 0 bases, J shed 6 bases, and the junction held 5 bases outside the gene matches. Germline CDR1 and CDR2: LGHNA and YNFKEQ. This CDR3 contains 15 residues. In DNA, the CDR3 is TGTGCCAGCAGCCAAGAGGGACAGGGGCCCCTCGAGCAGTACTTC. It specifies CASSQEGQGPLEQYF.

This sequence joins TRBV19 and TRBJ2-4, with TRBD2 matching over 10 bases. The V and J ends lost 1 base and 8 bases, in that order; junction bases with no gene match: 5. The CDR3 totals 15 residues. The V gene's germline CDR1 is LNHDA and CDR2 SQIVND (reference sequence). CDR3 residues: CASSIVLAGADIQYF. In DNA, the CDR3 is TGTGCCAGTAGTATAGTCCTAGCGGGGGCGGACATTCAGTACTTC.

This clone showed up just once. CDR3 nucleotides: TGCGCCAGCAGCCAAGATCCCAGGGCAGGTCAGCCCCAGCATTTT. Protein sequence: CASSQDPRAGQPQHF. The chain has TRBV4-3 and TRBJ1-5; TRBD1 might be the D (5 bases). There are 15 residues in the CDR3. V lost 0 bases, J lost 6 bases, and 12 bases lay in between. Germline loops: CDR1 LGHNA, CDR2 YSLEER.

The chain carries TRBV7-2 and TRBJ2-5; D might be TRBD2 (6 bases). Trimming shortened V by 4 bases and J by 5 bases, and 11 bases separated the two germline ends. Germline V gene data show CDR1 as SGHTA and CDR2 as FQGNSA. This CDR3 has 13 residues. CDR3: CASSSTSRETQYF. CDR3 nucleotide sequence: TGTGCCAGCAGCTCGACTAGTCGGGAGACCCAGTACTTC.

The CDR3 DNA reads as TGTGCCAGCAGCTTAGAGGGCCAGCCAGGGCGGGAGCAGTTCTTC. Protein sequence: CASSLEGQPGREQFF. This chain uses TRBV7-9 with TRBJ2-1, with a weak D call TRBD1 (5 bases). The CDR3 runs 15 residues. CDR1 SEHNR and CDR2 FQNEAQ come from the germline V gene (reference sequence). With 1 base removed from V and 10 bases from J, the gap between germline ends came to 17 bases.